This T cell receptor beta chain was documented in a study of shared clonotypes between healthy human individuals. Here immunoSEQ multiplex PCR was the method, and the copy in TCRdb shows in-frame clones only, minus some. The sample lists over 1.4 million clones, more than 95% seen once, with about 1% in the top ten. In germline, CDR1 is SGDLS, CDR2 YYNGEE. The CDR3 sequence is 16 residues long. V shed 2 bases and J 3 bases; nucleotides not matched to a gene: 5. Concerning this clone: Its specificity is not known.

The study's findings and limits: Large depth notwithstanding, sorted-subset sequencing proved incomplete by rarefaction. The authors sampled blood alone, and tissue repertoires likely differ.

Sequencing was done on a sample of naive CD4+ T cells sorted from blood. Subset given: CD45RA+ positively selected. J is TRBJ2-1 and V is TRBV9; 10 bases are shared with TRBD2. This receptor was taken from a man aged 25-40 years in good health. Here the CDR3 DNA reads TGTGCCAGCAGCGTTAGCGGGAGGACGTTCTACAATGAGCAGTTCTTC. Protein product: CASSVSGRTFYNEQFF.